These T cell receptor beta chains were read from a single sample in a study of shared clonotypes between healthy human individuals. Only in-frame clones appear in the TCRdb table, and some are missing; sequencing was by immunoSEQ multiplex PCR. The repertoire consists of nearly 1,000,000 clones, with 76% occurring once and the leading ten covering about 1.5%. Material for sequencing was memory CD4+ T cells sorted from blood. The receptors shown here come from a man aged 18 to 29 in good health. Both conserved end residues are part of each CDR3. Each record gives: clone size, J gene, D gene, V gene, CDR3 protein, CDR3 DNA. A D gene is named only where the DNA matches it firmly. For some rows the clone size is stated as once, few or many, or as a class when expanded; others skip it.

>NA|TRBJ2-7|TRBD1|TRBV11-3
CASTEDRTSYEQYF
TGTGCCAGCACAGAGGACAGGACCTCCTACGAGCAGTACTTC
>once|TRBJ2-3|NA|TRBV18
CASSPRGFTDTQYF
TGTGCCAGCTCACCGAGGGGTTTCACAGATACGCAGTATTTT
>NA|TRBJ2-2|NA|TRBV4-1
CASSRTRGAVTGELFF
TGCGCCAGCAGCCGGACCCGGGGAGCGGTTACCGGGGAGCTGTTTTTT
>NA|TRBJ2-5|NA|TRBV11-2
CASAVRGLSLTQYF
TGTGCCAGCGCAGTCCGAGGTCTAAGTTTAACCCAGTACTTC
>NA|TRBJ2-7|NA|TRBV6-1
CASSGLGRYEQYF
TGTGCCAGCAGTGGCCTCGGTCGCTACGAGCAGTACTTC
>few|TRBJ2-3|NA|TRBV2
CASSVLDTQYF
TGTGCCAGCAGTGTGTTGGATACGCAGTATTTT
>NA|TRBJ1-5|NA|TRBV28
CASKRREGDQPQHF
TGTGCCAGCAAGAGGAGGGAGGGGGATCAGCCCCAGCATTTT
>NA|TRBJ2-1|TRBD2|TRBV9
CASSVDTGLAGLNEQFF
TGTGCCAGCAGCGTAGATACCGGCCTAGCGGGCTTGAATGAGCAGTTCTTC
>NA|TRBJ1-2|NA|TRBV5-6
CASSRGGGVSRNYGYTF
TGTGCCAGCAGCCGCGGTGGAGGAGTCAGCCGTAACTATGGCTACACCTTC
>NA|TRBJ1-3|NA|TRBV7-8
CASSFLGGNTIYF
TGTGCCAGCAGCTTTTTAGGAGGAAACACCATATATTTT
>NA|TRBJ2-1|NA|TRBV2
CAIGTSRINEQFF
TGTGCCATAGGGACATCGAGGATCAATGAGCAGTTCTTC
>NA|TRBJ1-6|TRBD1|TRBV30
CAWSVGPGGNSPLHF
TGTGCCTGGAGTGTAGGGCCAGGGGGTAATTCACCCCTCCACTTT
>NA|TRBJ2-7|NA|TRBV18
CASSAESGYEQYF
TGTGCCAGCTCAGCCGAAAGTGGGTACGAGCAGTACTTC
>NA|TRBJ1-4|NA|TRBV7-9
CASSLWDMDEKLFF
TGTGCCAGCAGCTTATGGGACATGGATGAAAAACTGTTTTTT
>NA|TRBJ1-2|TRBD1|TRBV9
CASSVVSPGQGDGYTF
TGTGCCAGCAGCGTAGTCTCCCCCGGACAGGGAGATGGCTACACCTTC
>NA|TRBJ2-7|TRBD1|TRBV6-5
CASSYQDRDYEQYF
TGTGCCAGCAGTTACCAGGACAGGGACTACGAGCAGTACTTC
>NA|TRBJ1-4|NA|TRBV30
CAWALGGGTEKLFF
TGTGCCTGGGCCTTAGGAGGGGGGACTGAAAAACTGTTTTTT
>NA|TRBJ2-3|TRBD2|TRBV2
CASRGLAGPRGDTQYF
TGTGCCAGCAGGGGACTAGCGGGACCCAGGGGAGATACGCAGTATTTT
>NA|TRBJ1-5|NA|TRBV28
CASSFRVGAGNQPQHF
TGTGCCAGCAGTTTCCGTGTCGGGGCAGGCAATCAGCCCCAGCATTTT
>once|TRBJ2-2|NA|TRBV27
CASSLRTLRGNTGELFF
TGTGCCAGCAGTCTCCGGACTCTACGGGGGAACACCGGGGAGCTGTTTTTT
>NA|TRBJ1-6|NA|TRBV19
CASSIVGHSPLHF
TGTGCCAGTAGTATAGTGGGACATTCACCCCTCCACTTT
>NA|TRBJ2-5|TRBD1|TRBV2
CASSDGATGQETQYF
TGTGCCAGCAGTGATGGGGCGACAGGGCAAGAGACCCAGTACTTC
>NA|TRBJ1-4|NA|TRBV6-1
CASSEPRGDTNEKLFF
TGTGCCAGCAGTGAGCCCAGGGGAGATACTAATGAAAAACTGTTTTTT
>NA|TRBJ2-5|NA|TRBV21-1
CASTNRQRQGEQETQYF
TGTGCCAGCACCAATCGCCAGAGACAGGGAGAACAAGAGACCCAGTACTTC
>NA|TRBJ2-7|NA|TRBV5-4
CASSPEGPREQYF
TGTGCCAGCAGCCCGGAGGGGCCCCGCGAGCAGTACTTC
>NA|TRBJ2-5|NA|TRBV6-1
CASKRSPTQETQYF
TGTGCCAGCAAGAGGTCGCCTACCCAAGAGACCCAGTACTTC